This T cell receptor (beta chain) is from a study of blood T cells in healthy people across ages. In regard to this clonotype: Sequence at one end of the junction differs from germline and may be a read error.

The second PCR ran about 6 to 12 cycles with a sample-barcoded 5' primer and J-beta primers. TCRdb passed the 5' RACE reads through MiXCR, listing each CDR3 protein once. The table includes roughly 2 million distinct CDR3 sequences, roughly 49% detected once. Material for sequencing was blood. This TCR came from a woman between 40 and 50 years old in good health.

The CDR3 reads CACRPPGGLNTEAFF. The DNA of the CDR3 is TGTGCCTGCAGGCCGCCGGGGGGGTTGAACACTGAAGCTTTCTTT. The chain combines TRBV3-1 with TRBJ1-1, with D perhaps TRBD1 (5 bases). CDR1 and CDR2 (germline): LGHDT, YNNKEL (reference sequence). This CDR3 comprises 15 residues.